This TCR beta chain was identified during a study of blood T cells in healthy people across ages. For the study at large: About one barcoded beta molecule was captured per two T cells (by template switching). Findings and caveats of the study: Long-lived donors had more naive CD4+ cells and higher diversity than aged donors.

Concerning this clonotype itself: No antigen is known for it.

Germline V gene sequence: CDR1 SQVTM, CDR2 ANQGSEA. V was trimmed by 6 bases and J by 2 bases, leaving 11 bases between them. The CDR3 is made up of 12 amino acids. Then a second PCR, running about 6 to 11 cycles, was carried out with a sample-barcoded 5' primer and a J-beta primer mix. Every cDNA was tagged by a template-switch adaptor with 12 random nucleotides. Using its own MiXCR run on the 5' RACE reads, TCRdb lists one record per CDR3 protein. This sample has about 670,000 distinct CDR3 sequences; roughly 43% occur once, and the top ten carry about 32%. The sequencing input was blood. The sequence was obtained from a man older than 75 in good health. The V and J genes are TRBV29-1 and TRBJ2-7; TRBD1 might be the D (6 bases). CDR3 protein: CSVLTGTYEQYF. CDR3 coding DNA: TGCAGCGTGTTGACAGGCACCTACGAGCAGTACTTC.